This T cell receptor (beta chain) was documented in a study of blood T cell repertoires in COVID-19. As for the study in general: COVID-19 samples collected from the United States, Italy and Spain covered acute and convalescent phases. Sample material is recorded as cDNA or gDNA derived from T cells, B-cell-depleted T cells, or PBMCs.

Germline V CDR1 and CDR2: DFQATT, SNEGSKA (reference sequence). V shed 3 bases and J 1 base; nucleotides not matched to a gene: 14. The CDR3 runs to 18 residues. In the original processing: Estimation of nucleated cell counts relied on the amplification of reference gene primers. TCRdb's table, derived via immunoSEQ multiplex PCR, lists solely in-frame clones and lacks some. D and trimming come from the DNA, and the V and J calls and clone size come from that table. The sample contains around 130,000 clones, almost 85% of which appear only once. The chain recombines TRBV20-1 with TRBJ2-3; TRBD2 aligns across 9 bases. Sequences were obtained from peripheral blood. The receptor comes from a human donor in a cohort sampled during active COVID-19. CDR3 region: CSASRSPLASGGTDTQYF. The CDR3 region has the DNA TGCAGTGCTAGTAGGTCCCCCCTGGCTAGCGGGGGCACAGATACGCAGTATTTT.